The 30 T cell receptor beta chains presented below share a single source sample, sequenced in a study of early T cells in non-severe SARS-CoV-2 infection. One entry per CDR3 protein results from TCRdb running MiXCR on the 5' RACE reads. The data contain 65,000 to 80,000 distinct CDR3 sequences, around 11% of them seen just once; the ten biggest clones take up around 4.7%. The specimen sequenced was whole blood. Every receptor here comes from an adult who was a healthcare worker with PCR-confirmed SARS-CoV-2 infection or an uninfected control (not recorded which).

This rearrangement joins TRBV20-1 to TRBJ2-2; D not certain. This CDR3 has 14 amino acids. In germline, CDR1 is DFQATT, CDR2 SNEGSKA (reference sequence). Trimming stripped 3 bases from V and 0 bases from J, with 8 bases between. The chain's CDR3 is CSASGQPNTGELFF. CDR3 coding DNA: TGCAGTGCTAGCGGCCAGCCGAACACCGGGGAGCTGTTTTTT.

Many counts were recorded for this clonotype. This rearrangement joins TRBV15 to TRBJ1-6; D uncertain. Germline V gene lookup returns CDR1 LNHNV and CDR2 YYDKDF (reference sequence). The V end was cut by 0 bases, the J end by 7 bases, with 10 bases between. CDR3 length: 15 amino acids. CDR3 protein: CATSRERQDNSPLHF. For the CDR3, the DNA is TGTGCCACCAGCAGAGAGAGGCAGGACAATTCACCCCTCCACTTT.

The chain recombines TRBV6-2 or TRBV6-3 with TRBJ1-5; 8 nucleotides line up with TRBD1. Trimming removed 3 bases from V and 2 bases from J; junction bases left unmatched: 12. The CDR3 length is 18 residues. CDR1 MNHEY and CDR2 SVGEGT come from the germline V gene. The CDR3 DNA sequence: TGTGCCAGCAGTTATCAATCCGGGACAGGTTTTCGCAATCAGCCCCAGCATTTT. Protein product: CASSYQSGTGFRNQPQHF.

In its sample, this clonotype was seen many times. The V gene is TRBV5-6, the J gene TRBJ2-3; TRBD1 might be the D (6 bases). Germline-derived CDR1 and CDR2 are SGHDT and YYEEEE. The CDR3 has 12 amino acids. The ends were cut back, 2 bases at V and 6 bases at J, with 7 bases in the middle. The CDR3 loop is CASSFDRDTQYF. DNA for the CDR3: TGTGCCAGCAGCTTTGACAGGGATACGCAGTATTTT.

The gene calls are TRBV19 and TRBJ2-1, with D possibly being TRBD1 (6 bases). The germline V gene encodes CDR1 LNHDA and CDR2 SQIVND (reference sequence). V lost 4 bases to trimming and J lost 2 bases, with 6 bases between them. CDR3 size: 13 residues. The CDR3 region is CASSKGAYNEQFF. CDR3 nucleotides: TGTGCCAGTAGTAAGGGGGCCTACAATGAGCAGTTCTTC. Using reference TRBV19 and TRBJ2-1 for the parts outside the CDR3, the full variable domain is DGGITQSPKYLFRKEGQNVTLSCEQNLNHDAMYWYRQDPGQGLRLIYYSQIVNDFQKGDIAEGYSVSREKKESFPLTVTSAQKNPTAFYLCASSKGAYNEQFFGPGTRLTVL.

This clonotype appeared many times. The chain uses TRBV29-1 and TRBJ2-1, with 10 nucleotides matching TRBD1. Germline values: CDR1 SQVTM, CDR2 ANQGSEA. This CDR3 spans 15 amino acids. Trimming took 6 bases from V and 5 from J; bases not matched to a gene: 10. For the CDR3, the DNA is TGCAGCGTGCGGGGGGACAGGGGAGGGAACAATGAGCAGTTCTTC. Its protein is CSVRGDRGGNNEQFF.

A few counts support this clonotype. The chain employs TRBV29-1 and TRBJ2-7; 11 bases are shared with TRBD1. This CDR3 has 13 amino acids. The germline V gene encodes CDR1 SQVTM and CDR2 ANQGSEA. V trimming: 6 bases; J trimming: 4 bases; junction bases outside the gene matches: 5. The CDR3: CSVTGTGGYEQYF. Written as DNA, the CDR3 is TGCAGCGTGACCGGGACAGGGGGGTACGAGCAGTACTTC.

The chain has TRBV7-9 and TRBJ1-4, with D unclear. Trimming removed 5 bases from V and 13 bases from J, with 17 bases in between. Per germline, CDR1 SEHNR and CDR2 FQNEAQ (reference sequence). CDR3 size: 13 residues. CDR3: CASSPNTREGLFF. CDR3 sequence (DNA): TGTGCCAGCAGCCCTAACACAAGGGAAGGACTGTTTTTT.

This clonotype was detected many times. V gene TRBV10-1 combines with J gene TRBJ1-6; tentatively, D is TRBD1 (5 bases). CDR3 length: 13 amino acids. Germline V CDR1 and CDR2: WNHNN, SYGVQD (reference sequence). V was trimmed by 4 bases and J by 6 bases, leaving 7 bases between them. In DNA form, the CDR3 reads TGCGCCAGCAGTGGTGACAGTAATTCACCCCTCCACTTT. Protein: CASSGDSNSPLHF.

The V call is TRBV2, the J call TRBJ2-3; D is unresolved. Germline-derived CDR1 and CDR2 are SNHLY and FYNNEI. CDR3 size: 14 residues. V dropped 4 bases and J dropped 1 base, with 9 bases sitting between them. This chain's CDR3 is CASSGLGGTDTQYF. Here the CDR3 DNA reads TGTGCCAGCAGTGGCCTAGGAGGCACAGATACGCAGTATTTT.

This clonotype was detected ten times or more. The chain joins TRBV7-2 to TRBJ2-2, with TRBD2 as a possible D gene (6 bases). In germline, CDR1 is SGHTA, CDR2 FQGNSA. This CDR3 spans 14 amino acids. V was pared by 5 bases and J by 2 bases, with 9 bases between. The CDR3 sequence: CASSISGNTGELFF. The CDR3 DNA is TGTGCCAGCAGCATTAGCGGAAACACCGGGGAGCTGTTTTTT.

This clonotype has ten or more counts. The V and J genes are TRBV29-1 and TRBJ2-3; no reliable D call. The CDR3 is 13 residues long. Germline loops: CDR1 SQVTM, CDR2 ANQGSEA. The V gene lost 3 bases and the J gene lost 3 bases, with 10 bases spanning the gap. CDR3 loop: CSVDPEGTDTQYF. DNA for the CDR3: TGCAGCGTTGACCCGGAAGGGACAGATACGCAGTATTTT.

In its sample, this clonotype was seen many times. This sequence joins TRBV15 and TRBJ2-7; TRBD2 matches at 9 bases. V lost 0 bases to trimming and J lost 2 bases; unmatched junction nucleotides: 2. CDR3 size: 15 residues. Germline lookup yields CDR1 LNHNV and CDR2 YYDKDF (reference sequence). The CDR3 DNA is TGTGCCACCAGCAGAGATGCTAGCGGGGCCTACGAGCAGTACTTC. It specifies CATSRDASGAYEQYF.

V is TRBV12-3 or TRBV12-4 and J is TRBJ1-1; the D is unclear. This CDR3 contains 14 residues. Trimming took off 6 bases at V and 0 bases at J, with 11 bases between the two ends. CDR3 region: CASSNGGVNTEAFF. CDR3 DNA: TGTGCCAGCAGCAACGGAGGCGTGAACACTGAAGCTTTCTTT.

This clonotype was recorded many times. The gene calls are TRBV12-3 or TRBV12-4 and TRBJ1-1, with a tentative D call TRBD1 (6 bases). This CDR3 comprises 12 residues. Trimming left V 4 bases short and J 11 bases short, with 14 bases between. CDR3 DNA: TGTGCCAGCAGTTACGGGGGACAAACGGCTTTCTTT. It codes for CASSYGGQTAFF.

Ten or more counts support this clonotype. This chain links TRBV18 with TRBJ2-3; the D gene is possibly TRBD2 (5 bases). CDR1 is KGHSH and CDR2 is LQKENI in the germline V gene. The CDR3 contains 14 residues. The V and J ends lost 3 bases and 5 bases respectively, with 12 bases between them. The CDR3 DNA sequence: TGTGCCAGCTCACCGCGGGCCCGAAGAGATACGCAGTATTTT. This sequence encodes CASSPRARRDTQYF.

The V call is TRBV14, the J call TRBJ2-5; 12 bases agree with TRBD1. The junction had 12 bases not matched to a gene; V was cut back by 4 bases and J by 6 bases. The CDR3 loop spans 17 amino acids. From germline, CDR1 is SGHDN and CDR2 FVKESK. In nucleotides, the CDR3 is TGTGCCAGCAGCCCCCTTGGCGGGGACAGGGGGCGAAAGACCCAGTACTTC. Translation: CASSPLGGDRGRKTQYF.

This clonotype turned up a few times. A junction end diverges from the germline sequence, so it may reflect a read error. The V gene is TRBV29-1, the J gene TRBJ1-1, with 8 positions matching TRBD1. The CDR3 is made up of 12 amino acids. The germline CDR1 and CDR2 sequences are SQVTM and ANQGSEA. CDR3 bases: TGCAGCGTCGAAGACAGGGGCACTGAAGCTTTCTTT. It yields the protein CSVEDRGTEAFF. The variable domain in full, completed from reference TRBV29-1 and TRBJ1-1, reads SAVISQKPSRDICQRGTSLTIQCQVDSQVTMMFWYRQQPGQSLTLIATANQGSEATYESGFVIDKFPISRPNLTFSTLTVSNMSPEDSSIYLCSVEDRGTEAFFGQGTRLTVV.

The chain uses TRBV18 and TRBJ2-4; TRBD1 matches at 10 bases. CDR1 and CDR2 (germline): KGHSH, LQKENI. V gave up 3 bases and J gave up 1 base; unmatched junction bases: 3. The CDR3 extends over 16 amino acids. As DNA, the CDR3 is TGTGCCAGCTCACCGCCGGGACAGGGGGCCAAAAACATTCAGTACTTC. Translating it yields CASSPPGQGAKNIQYF.

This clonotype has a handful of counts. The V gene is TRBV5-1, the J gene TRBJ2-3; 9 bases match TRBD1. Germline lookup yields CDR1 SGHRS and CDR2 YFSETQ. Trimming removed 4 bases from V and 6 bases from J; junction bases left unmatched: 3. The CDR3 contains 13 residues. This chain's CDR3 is CASSATGGDTQYF. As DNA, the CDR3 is TGCGCCAGCAGCGCGACAGGGGGTGATACGCAGTATTTT.

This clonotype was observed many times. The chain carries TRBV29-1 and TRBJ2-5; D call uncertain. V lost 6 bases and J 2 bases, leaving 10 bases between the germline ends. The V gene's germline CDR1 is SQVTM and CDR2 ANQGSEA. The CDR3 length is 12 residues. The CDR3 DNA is TGCAGCGTGCAGGAGACTCAAGAGACCCAGTACTTC. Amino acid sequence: CSVQETQETQYF.

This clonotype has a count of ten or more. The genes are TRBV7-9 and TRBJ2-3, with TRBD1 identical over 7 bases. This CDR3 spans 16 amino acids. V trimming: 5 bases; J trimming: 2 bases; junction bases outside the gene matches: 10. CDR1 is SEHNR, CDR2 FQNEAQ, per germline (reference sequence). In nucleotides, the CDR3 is TGTGCCAGCAGCCCTAGGACAGGTTTAGTCACAGATACGCAGTATTTT. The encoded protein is CASSPRTGLVTDTQYF.

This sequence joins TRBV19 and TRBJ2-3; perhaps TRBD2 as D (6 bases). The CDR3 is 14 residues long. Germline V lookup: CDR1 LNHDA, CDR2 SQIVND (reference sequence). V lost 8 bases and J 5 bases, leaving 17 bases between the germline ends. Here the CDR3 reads CASDYGTPGDTQYF. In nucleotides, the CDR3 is TGTGCCAGTGACTACGGGACTCCGGGAGATACGCAGTATTTT.

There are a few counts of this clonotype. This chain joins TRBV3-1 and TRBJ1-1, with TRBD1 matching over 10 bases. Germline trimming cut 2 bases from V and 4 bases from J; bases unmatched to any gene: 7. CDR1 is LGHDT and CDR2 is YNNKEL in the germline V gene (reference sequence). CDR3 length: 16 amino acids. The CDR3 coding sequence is TGTGCCAGCAGCCAACCCGGACAGGGGGGTGTCACTGAAGCTTTCTTT. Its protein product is CASSQPGQGGVTEAFF.

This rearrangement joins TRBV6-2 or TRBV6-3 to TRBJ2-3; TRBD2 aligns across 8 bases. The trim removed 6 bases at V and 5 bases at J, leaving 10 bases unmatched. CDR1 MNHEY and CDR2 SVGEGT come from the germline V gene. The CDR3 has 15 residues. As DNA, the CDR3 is TGTGCCAGCAGCCCGGGGCGGGGGGCAGAAGATACGCAGTATTTT. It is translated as CASSPGRGAEDTQYF.

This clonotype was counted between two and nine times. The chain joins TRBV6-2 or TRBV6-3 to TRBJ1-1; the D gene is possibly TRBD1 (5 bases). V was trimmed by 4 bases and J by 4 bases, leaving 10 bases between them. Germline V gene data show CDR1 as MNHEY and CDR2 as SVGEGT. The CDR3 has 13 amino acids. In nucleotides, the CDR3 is TGTGCCAGCAGTTGGGCCCAGGGCACTGAAGCTTTCTTT. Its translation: CASSWAQGTEAFF.

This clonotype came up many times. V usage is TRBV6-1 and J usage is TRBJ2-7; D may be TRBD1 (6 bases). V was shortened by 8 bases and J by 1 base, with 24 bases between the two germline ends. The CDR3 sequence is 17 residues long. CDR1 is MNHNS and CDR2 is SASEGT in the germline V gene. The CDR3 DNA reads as TGTGCCAGCCCCAGGTACACACCGGGACATCTGTCCTACGAGCAGTACTTC. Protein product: CASPRYTPGHLSYEQYF.

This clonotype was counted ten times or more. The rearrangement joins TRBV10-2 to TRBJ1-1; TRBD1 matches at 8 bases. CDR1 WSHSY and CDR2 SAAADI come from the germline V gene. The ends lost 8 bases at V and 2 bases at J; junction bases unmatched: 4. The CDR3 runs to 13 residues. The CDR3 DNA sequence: TGCGCCAGCCTATCAGGGGGCAACACTGAAGCTTTCTTT. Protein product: CASLSGGNTEAFF.

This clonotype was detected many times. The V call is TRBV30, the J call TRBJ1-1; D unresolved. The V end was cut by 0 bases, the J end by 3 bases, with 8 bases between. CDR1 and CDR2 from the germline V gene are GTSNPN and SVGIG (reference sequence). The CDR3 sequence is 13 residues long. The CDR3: CAWSVEDDTEAFF. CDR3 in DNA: TGTGCCTGGAGTGTAGAGGACGACACTGAAGCTTTCTTT.

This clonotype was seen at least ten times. CDR3 sequence (DNA): TGCGCCAGCGGCGGGACAGGAGATTCACCCCTCCACTTT. Its protein product is CASGGTGDSPLHF. The J gene is TRBJ1-6, the V gene TRBV5-1; 8 nucleotides match TRBD1. The CDR3 runs 13 residues. V trimming: 7 bases; J trimming: 8 bases; junction bases outside the gene matches: 5. Germline CDR1 and CDR2: SGHRS and YFSETQ.